The clone carrying this T cell receptor (beta chain) was seen only a few times. This sample is part of a study of T-cell reconstitution after alpha-beta-depleted transplantation in children. Germline V CDR1 and CDR2: SGHRS, YFSETQ. Trimming removed 6 bases at V and 1 base at J, with 19 bases between. The CDR3 consists of 16 residues. The authors prepared the TCRbeta library with unique molecular identifiers. TCRdb recomputed calls from the PCR reads with MiXCR, one row per CDR3 protein. The repertoire holds approximately 640,000 distinct CDR3 sequences, approximately 15% seen once, with approximately 1.1% in the top ten.

The rearrangement links TRBV5-1 to TRBJ2-5, with D maybe TRBD1 (5 bases). Sequenced material: PBMCs from the stem cell graft donor, taken from the stem cell graft. The TCR was taken from a human donor who donated a stem cell graft to a child with acute myeloid leukemia. In DNA, the CDR3 is TGCGCCAGCAACCCGGTGGCAGGGTGGTCCCAAGAGACCCAGTACTTC. This sequence encodes CASNPVAGWSQETQYF. Supplemented by reference TRBV5-1 and TRBJ2-5, the full variable domain reads KAGVTQTPRYLIKTRGQQVTLSCSPISGHRSVSWYQQTPGQGLQFLFEYFSETQRNKGNFPGRFSGRQFSNSRSEMNVSTLELGDSALYLCASNPVAGWSQETQYFGPGTRLLVL.